What follows are 23 T cell receptor beta chains derived from one specimen sequenced in a study of human T cells and chemical hapten exposure. One entry per CDR3 protein, called by TCRdb with MiXCR from the RACE reads. This table has tens of thousands of distinct CDR3 sequences, over 3.5% appearing once. Noted time point: healthy volunteer bleed at 2 weeks. Unfractionated whole blood yielded total RNA. Sequencing was performed on whole blood. The receptors derive from a female donor in good health. Some clones in this sample may be carry-over from other donors' samples.

This clonotype was recorded at least ten times. This chain connects TRBV12-3 or TRBV12-4 to TRBJ2-3; 8 positions match TRBD2. Trimming at V came to 3 bases and at J to 1 base, leaving 3 bases not matched to a gene. The CDR3 totals 15 residues. The DNA for the CDR3 is TGTGCCAGCAGTTTTAGTAGCGGGGGCACAGATACGCAGTATTTT. It codes for CASSFSSGGTDTQYF.

This clonotype showed up many times. The chain has TRBV20-1 and TRBJ1-1; TRBD1 agrees at 7 bases. V shed 5 bases and J 6 bases; nucleotides not matched to a gene: 9. In germline, CDR1 is DFQATT, CDR2 SNEGSKA (reference sequence). There are 13 residues in the CDR3. The CDR3 loop is CSARDSLGAEAFF. As DNA, the CDR3 is TGCAGTGCTCGGGACAGCCTTGGCGCTGAAGCTTTCTTT.

This clonotype was counted ten times or more. The V gene is TRBV30, the J gene TRBJ2-3, with D uncertain. The germline V and J ends were trimmed by 2 bases and 4 bases, with 16 bases remaining between them. The CDR3 sequence is 15 residues long. Germline V CDR1 and CDR2: GTSNPN, SVGIG (reference sequence). The CDR3 loop reads CAWSLQVLSSDTQYF. DNA of the CDR3: TGTGCCTGGAGTTTGCAGGTGTTAAGTTCAGATACGCAGTATTTT.

In its sample, this clonotype was seen many times. The chain carries TRBV4-1 and TRBJ1-1, with a tentative D call TRBD1 (5 bases). Trimming cost V 4 bases and J 4 bases, with 10 bases left between them. Germline V gene lookup returns CDR1 MGHRA and CDR2 YSYEKL. The length of the CDR3 is 13 residues. The CDR3 bases are TGCGCCAGCAGCCGGGGGGAAGGCACTGAAGCTTTCTTT. It translates to CASSRGEGTEAFF.

There are many counts of this clonotype. The V call is TRBV20-1, the J call TRBJ1-1, with D perhaps matching TRBD1 (5 bases). Trimming removed 1 base from V and 7 bases from J, with 19 bases in between. From germline, CDR1 is DFQATT and CDR2 SNEGSKA (reference sequence). CDR3 size: 15 residues. CDR3 bases: TGCAGTGCTAGAGTTCCTCTAGGGGATGGCGGTGAAGCTTTCTTT. Its protein product is CSARVPLGDGGEAFF.

The table lists this clonotype with many counts. The chain links TRBV7-2 to TRBJ2-1, with TRBD1 matching 8 bases. V shed 2 bases, J shed 5 bases, and the junction held 5 bases outside the gene matches. From germline, CDR1 is SGHTA and CDR2 FQGNSA. The CDR3 spans 15 residues. The CDR3 DNA sequence: TGTGCCAGCAGCTTAAATCAGGGGGCGCACAATGAGCAGTTCTTC. Protein: CASSLNQGAHNEQFF.

This clonotype was observed many times. The gene calls are TRBV29-1 and TRBJ2-2; D is uncertain. V lost 1 base, J lost 5 bases, and 14 bases lay in between. The CDR3 sequence is 15 residues long. Germline loops: CDR1 SQVTM, CDR2 ANQGSEA. CDR3 nucleotides: TGCAGCGTTGAAGTGGCCAGCACTGGGACCGGGGAGCTGTTTTTT. This translates into CSVEVASTGTGELFF.

This clonotype appeared many times. This sequence joins TRBV15 and TRBJ2-3; no reliable D call. CDR3 size: 16 residues. CDR1 and CDR2 from the germline V gene are LNHNV and YYDKDF (reference sequence). Trimming removed 1 base at V and 6 bases at J, with 17 bases between. This CDR3 reads CATSRVGRSLGDTQYF. The DNA for the CDR3 is TGTGCCACCAGCAGAGTGGGCAGGTCCCTGGGGGATACGCAGTATTTT.

The chain recombines TRBV6-6 with TRBJ2-3; 15 bases are a match to TRBD2. The junction had 8 bases not matched to a gene; V was cut back by 6 bases and J by 4 bases. The CDR3 consists of 17 residues. CDR1 is MNHNY, CDR2 SVGAGI, per germline (reference sequence). The CDR3 DNA reads as TGTGCCAGCAGCCACCCGCGGACTAGCGGGGGGGCAGATACGCAGTATTTT. Amino acid sequence: CASSHPRTSGGADTQYF.

This clonotype appeared many times. A read error may account for a junction end that differs from germline. This rearrangement joins TRBV18 to TRBJ1-2; the match to TRBD1 covers 8 bases. The CDR3 runs 11 residues. Germline V gene lookup returns CDR1 KGHSH and CDR2 LQKENI. In nucleotides, the CDR3 is TGTGCCAGCTCACCGTCAACCGGACAGGGATTC. It specifies CASSPSTGQGF.

The table lists this clonotype with many counts. This chain joins TRBV7-2 and TRBJ2-7; D remains unclear. Germline CDR1 SGHTA, CDR2 FQGNSA. V gave up 2 bases and J gave up 1 base, with 9 bases separating them. This CDR3 has 14 amino acids. The CDR3 region has the DNA TGTGCCAGCAGCTTACGGAAGTTATCCTACGAGCAGTACTTC. Its protein is CASSLRKLSYEQYF.

This clonotype was seen more than once but under ten times. The V and J genes are TRBV5-1 and TRBJ1-1; TRBD1 aligns across 9 bases. CDR3 length: 16 residues. V lost 3 bases, J lost 2 bases, and 8 bases stayed unmatched. The germline gives CDR1 SGHRS, CDR2 YFSETQ. DNA of the CDR3: TGCGCCAGCAGCTCCGGACGGACAGGGGAAAACACTGAAGCTTTCTTT. Protein sequence: CASSSGRTGENTEAFF.

This clonotype has ten or more counts. V gene TRBV20-1 combines with J gene TRBJ2-3; 9 bases are shared with TRBD2. The CDR3 spans 15 residues. V shed 3 bases, J shed 4 bases, and the junction held 8 bases outside the gene matches. Germline V gene data show CDR1 as DFQATT and CDR2 as SNEGSKA (reference sequence). The CDR3 nucleotides read TGCAGTGCTAGGAAATGGGGACTAGCCCCAGATACGCAGTATTTT. Protein sequence: CSARKWGLAPDTQYF.

This clonotype was recorded at least ten times. The V call is TRBV7-2, the J call TRBJ1-4; 9 nucleotides match TRBD1. The junction had 11 bases not matched to a gene; V was cut back by 5 bases and J by 7 bases. The CDR3 extends over 16 amino acids. From germline, CDR1 is SGHTA and CDR2 FQGNSA. The CDR3 coding sequence is TGTGCCAGCAGCCCGTATGGACAGGGGAAAACTGAAAAACTGTTTTTT. It encodes CASSPYGQGKTEKLFF.

This clonotype showed up many times. This sequence joins TRBV29-1 and TRBJ1-2; 11 bases match TRBD1. Germline V gives CDR1 SQVTM, CDR2 ANQGSEA. Trimming removed 5 bases from V and 0 bases from J; junction bases left unmatched: 17. The CDR3 covers 19 residues. CDR3 bases: TGCAGCGTTATGTTCCTGGACAGGGGGCACGTCCCCCCTAACTATGGCTACACCTTC. Translating it yields CSVMFLDRGHVPPNYGYTF.

This clonotype was detected ten times or more. The genes are TRBV28 and TRBJ1-1, with TRBD1 as a possible D gene (5 bases). The CDR3 loop spans 15 amino acids. Trimming cost V 4 bases and J 0 bases, with 12 bases left between them. Germline loops: CDR1 MDHEN, CDR2 SYDVKM. CDR3: CASSSSQGMNTEAFF. As DNA, the CDR3 is TGTGCCAGCAGTTCCTCCCAGGGAATGAACACTGAAGCTTTCTTT.

This clonotype was counted many times. CDR3 sequence (DNA): TGTGCCAGCTCACCACCGGACAGGGGGCGTTTTGGAAACACCATATATTTT. Protein product: CASSPPDRGRFGNTIYF. The rearrangement links TRBV18 to TRBJ1-3, with 11 bases that match TRBD1. Per germline, CDR1 KGHSH and CDR2 LQKENI. The CDR3 length is 17 residues. The junction had 4 bases not matched to a gene; V was cut back by 0 bases and J by 3 bases.

This clonotype was seen repeatedly, ten times or more. V gene TRBV27 combines with J gene TRBJ2-3; 10 bases map to TRBD2. CDR1 MNHEY and CDR2 SMNVEV come from the germline V gene (reference sequence). J lost 2 bases, V lost 6 bases, and 5 bases had no gene match. This CDR3 is 15 amino acids long. This chain's CDR3 is CASSLAGALTDTQYF. CDR3 bases: TGTGCCAGCAGCCTAGCGGGGGCGCTCACAGATACGCAGTATTTT.

This clonotype was seen ten or more times. Mismatch with germline at one junction end may stem from a read error. The chain uses TRBV20-1 and TRBJ1-5; maybe TRBD1 (6 bases). The CDR3 runs to 16 residues. Germline CDR1 is DFQATT and CDR2 is SNEGSKA (reference sequence). The CDR3: CSANMWRKQGQQPQNF. The CDR3 DNA reads as TGCAGTGCAAACATGTGGCGGAAACAAGGACAGCAGCCCCAGAATTTT.

This clonotype came up many times. The rearrangement joins TRBV29-1 to TRBJ1-1; tentative D call: TRBD1 (6 bases). Trimming shortened V by 5 bases and J by 5 bases, and 27 bases separated the two germline ends. Germline CDR1 SQVTM, CDR2 ANQGSEA. This CDR3 has 17 residues. CDR3 bases: TGCAGCGTTTCCGCCCTCCAGGGGAGTTGGATTGCTACTGAAGCTTTCTTT. This translates into CSVSALQGSWIATEAFF.

This clonotype was seen at least ten times. The chain couples TRBV28 to TRBJ1-1; the match to TRBD1 covers 9 bases. The CDR3 consists of 14 residues. The J segment lost 6 bases and the V segment lost 5 bases, leaving 7 bases of the junction unmatched. The germline gives CDR1 MDHEN, CDR2 SYDVKM. The CDR3 nucleotides are TGTGCCAGCAGTCTTACAGGGGGCGCCCCTGAAGCTTTCTTT. This encodes CASSLTGGAPEAFF. The variable domain in full, with the rest retrieved from reference TRBV28 and TRBJ1-1, is DVKVTQSSRYLVKRTGEKVFLECVQDMDHENMFWYRQDPGLGLRLIYFSYDVKMKEKGDIPEGYSVSREKKERFSLILESASTNQTSMYLCASSLTGGAPEAFFGQGTRLTVV.

The gene calls are TRBV6-2 or TRBV6-3 and TRBJ1-1; unclear D gene. The CDR3 length is 16 residues. The germline V gene has CDR1 MNHEY and CDR2 SVGEGT. V lost 2 bases and J 1 base, leaving 14 bases between the germline ends. Here the CDR3 reads CASSYIEPSTNTEAFF. The CDR3 nucleotides are TGTGCCAGCAGTTACATTGAACCCAGTACGAACACTGAAGCTTTCTTT.

CDR3 sequence: CASSQNGLEETQYF. CDR3 nucleotides: TGTGCCAGCAGCCAAAATGGACTAGAGGAGACCCAGTACTTC. V is TRBV3-1 and J is TRBJ2-5; TRBD2 agrees at 7 bases. The CDR3 is made up of 14 amino acids. With V trimmed by 2 bases and J by 5 bases, 5 bases remained unmatched. The V gene's germline CDR1 is LGHDT and CDR2 YNNKEL (reference sequence).